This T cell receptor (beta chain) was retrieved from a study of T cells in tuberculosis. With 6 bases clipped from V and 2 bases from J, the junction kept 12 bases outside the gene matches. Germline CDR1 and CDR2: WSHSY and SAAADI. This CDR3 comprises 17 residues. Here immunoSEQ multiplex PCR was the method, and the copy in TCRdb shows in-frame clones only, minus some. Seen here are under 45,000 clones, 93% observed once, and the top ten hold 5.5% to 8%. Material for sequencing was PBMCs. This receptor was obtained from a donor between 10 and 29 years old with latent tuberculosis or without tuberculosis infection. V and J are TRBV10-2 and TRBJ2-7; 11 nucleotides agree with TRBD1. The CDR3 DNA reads TGCGCCAGCAGCAAAAGACAACCGGGACAGGGGGCCTACGAGCAGTACTTC. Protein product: CASSKRQPGQGAYEQYF.